The 22 T cell receptor beta chains listed next were all sequenced from one sample in a study of T cell repertoires in cytomegalovirus infection. Via MiXCR, TCRdb re-called the reads, giving one row per CDR3 protein. Among about 110,000 distinct CDR3 sequences, approximately 45% were seen once, and the ten largest hold approximately 69%. These receptors lack a known antigen. Sequences were derived from CD8+ T cells from cultured PBMCs, sampled from culture after CMV antigen stimulation. The receptors were sampled from a human donor in good health (CMV status not recorded). Some clones in this sample may be carry-over from other donors' samples.

The V and J genes are TRBV27 and TRBJ1-5; 7 positions match TRBD1. J gave up 3 bases and V 6 bases, and 5 bases lay outside the gene matches. Germline V gene sequence: CDR1 MNHEY, CDR2 SMNVEV (reference sequence). This CDR3 is built from 14 residues. The DNA for the CDR3 is TGTGCCAGCAGCCTACAGGGGTTCAATCAGCCCCAGCATTTT. Residues: CASSLQGFNQPQHF.

At least ten counts were recorded for this clonotype. The chain has TRBV7-2 and TRBJ2-5; tentatively, D is TRBD1 or TRBD2 (5 bases each). The germline V gene encodes CDR1 SGHTA and CDR2 FQGNSA. Trimming took 4 bases from V and 2 from J, leaving 14 bases between them. The CDR3 extends over 15 amino acids. The CDR3 nucleotides read TGTGCCAGCAGCTCCCGAGGGGCGGTTCAAGAGACCCAGTACTTC. Translation gives CASSSRGAVQETQYF.

This clonotype turned up a few times. This chain connects TRBV2 to TRBJ2-5, with D possibly TRBD2 on 5 matching bases. The CDR3 has 16 amino acids. The V end lost 2 bases, the J end lost 2 bases, and 15 bases lay between the germline ends. Germline V gene data show CDR1 as SNHLY and CDR2 as FYNNEI. In DNA form, the CDR3 reads TGTGCCAGCAGTGAACTTTTCCACCCGGGGCAAGAGACCCAGTACTTC. This translates into CASSELFHPGQETQYF. Supplemented by reference TRBV2 and TRBJ2-5, the full variable domain reads EPEVTQTPSHQVTQMGQEVILRCVPISNHLYFYWYRQILGQKVEFLVSFYNNEISEKSEIFDDQFSVERPDGSNFTLKIRSTKLEDSAMYFCASSELFHPGQETQYFGPGTRLLVL.

The V gene is TRBV7-9, the J gene TRBJ1-1, with D possibly matching TRBD1 (5 bases). V was pared by 6 bases and J by 8 bases, with 13 bases between. CDR3 length equals 12 residues. The germline CDR1 and CDR2 sequences are SEHNR and FQNEAQ (reference sequence). The CDR3 DNA follows: TGTGCCAGCAGTTTCAGGGTTTTCGAAGCTTTCTTT. Translation gives CASSFRVFEAFF.

This chain connects TRBV27 to TRBJ1-5; TRBD1 is a possible D gene (6 bases). Trimming removed 1 base from V and 3 bases from J, with 10 bases in between. CDR1 and CDR2 (germline): MNHEY, SMNVEV (reference sequence). The CDR3 covers 15 residues. The DNA for the CDR3 is TGTGCCAGCAGTTTATGGAGGGGGGACAATCAGCCCCAGCATTTT. This sequence encodes CASSLWRGDNQPQHF.

The V and J genes are TRBV6-5 and TRBJ2-7; 9 nucleotides agree with TRBD2. Germline V gene lookup returns CDR1 MNHEY and CDR2 SVGAGI. CDR3 size: 14 residues. Losses at the gene ends were 5 bases for V and 7 bases for J; bases not matched to a gene: 9. The CDR3 DNA reads as TGTGCCAGCAGTACCTACGCGGGGGGGAGGGAGCAGTACTTC. Protein sequence: CASSTYAGGREQYF.

The gene calls are TRBV20-1 and TRBJ2-7, with no clear D. V gave up 0 bases and J gave up 1 base, with 10 bases separating them. This CDR3 has 14 amino acids. Germline V gives CDR1 DFQATT, CDR2 SNEGSKA (reference sequence). The CDR3: CSARDHRASYEQYF. The CDR3 DNA follows: TGCAGTGCTAGAGATCATAGGGCATCCTACGAGCAGTACTTC.

Of note for this clonotype: Germline is not matched at one junction end, which may reflect a read error. The chain employs TRBV27 and TRBJ1-2, with TRBD1 identical over 10 bases. The CDR3 sequence is 15 residues long. The germline gives CDR1 MNHEY, CDR2 SMNVEV (reference sequence). The DNA for the CDR3 is TGTGCCGGCAGTTCAGGGGGACAGGGGACACTTGGCTACACCTTC. It is translated as CAGSSGGQGTLGYTF.

This sequence joins TRBV19 and TRBJ1-1; D is undetermined. Germline CDR1 reads LNHDA; CDR2 reads SQIVND (reference sequence). This CDR3 has 13 amino acids. Trimming took 2 bases from V and 1 from J, leaving 5 bases between them. CDR3: CASSISANTEAFF. CDR3 DNA sequence: TGTGCCAGTAGTATATCTGCGAACACTGAAGCTTTCTTT.

The chain is built from TRBV12-3 or TRBV12-4 and TRBJ2-3, with 13 bases lining up with TRBD2. This CDR3 spans 16 amino acids. Trimming cost V 6 bases and J 1 base; bases outside gene matches: 4. The CDR3 loop reads CASSRTSGGRTDTQYF. CDR3 coding DNA: TGTGCCAGCAGCCGGACTAGCGGGGGACGCACAGATACGCAGTATTTT.

The rearrangement uses TRBV6-2 or TRBV6-3 and TRBJ1-2; TRBD1 matches 9 bases. The length of the CDR3 is 15 residues. Germline V lookup: CDR1 MNHEY, CDR2 SVGEGT. V lost 8 bases to trimming and J lost 4 bases; unmatched junction nucleotides: 11. This CDR3 is CASLTGDRGFYGYTF. The CDR3 DNA sequence: TGTGCCAGCCTTACCGGAGACAGGGGGTTCTATGGCTACACCTTC.

In its sample, this clonotype was seen a few times. The rearrangement joins TRBV7-2 to TRBJ1-6; D is uncertain. The germline gives CDR1 SGHTA, CDR2 FQGNSA. The CDR3 is 12 amino acids. V lost 5 bases and J lost 7, with 6 bases in between. The CDR3 sequence: CASSGPNSPLHF. The CDR3 DNA follows: TGTGCCAGCAGCGGCCCCAATTCACCCCTCCACTTT.

The rearrangement joins TRBV19 to TRBJ2-7; 7 bases align to TRBD1. Germline-derived CDR1 and CDR2 are LNHDA and SQIVND (reference sequence). V dropped 5 bases and J dropped 4; count of bases not matched to a gene: 8. This CDR3 has 14 residues. CDR3 coding DNA: TGTGCCAGTAGTGTACAGGGGACCCCGTACGAGCAGTACTTC. This sequence encodes CASSVQGTPYEQYF.

This clonotype appeared a few times. V is TRBV18 and J is TRBJ1-1, with D possibly TRBD1 on 6 matching bases. CDR1 and CDR2 from the germline V gene are KGHSH and LQKENI. Trimming cost V 1 base and J 1 base, with 10 bases left between them. The CDR3 is made up of 15 amino acids. CDR3 in amino acids: CASSPLLGGNTEAFF. CDR3 sequence (DNA): TGTGCCAGCTCACCACTTTTAGGGGGGAACACTGAAGCTTTCTTT. Using reference TRBV18 and TRBJ1-1 for the parts outside the CDR3, the full variable domain is NAGVMQNPRHLVRRRGQEARLRCSPMKGHSHVYWYRQLPEEGLKFMVYLQKENIIDESGMPKERFSAEFPKEGPSILRIQQVVRGDSAAYFCASSPLLGGNTEAFFGQGTRLTVV.

V and J are TRBV25-1 and TRBJ1-1; D is possibly TRBD1 (6 bases). The germline CDR1 and CDR2 sequences are MGHDK and SYGVNS. This CDR3 contains 16 residues. The ends were cut back, 1 base at V and 4 bases at J, with 16 bases in the middle. The chain's CDR3 is CASSESPQGRGTEAFF. CDR3 DNA: TGTGCCAGCAGTGAATCCCCCCAGGGGAGGGGCACTGAAGCTTTCTTT. Together with reference TRBV25-1 and TRBJ1-1, the CDR3 gives the full variable domain: EADIYQTPRYLVIGTGKKITLECSQTMGHDKMYWYQQDPGMELHLIHYSYGVNSTEKGDLSSESTVSRIRTEHFPLTLESARPSHTSQYLCASSESPQGRGTEAFFGQGTRLTVV.

This clonotype came up once. V gene TRBV5-4 combines with J gene TRBJ2-3, with a possible D match to TRBD2 (6 bases). CDR1 is SGHNT, CDR2 YYREEE, per germline (reference sequence). Trimming took 5 bases from V and 0 from J, leaving 19 bases between them. There are 17 residues in the CDR3. The DNA of the CDR3 is TGTGCCAGCAGTCCCACTATACTTAGCGGCAGCACAGATACGCAGTATTTT. Translating gives CASSPTILSGSTDTQYF.

The genes are TRBV7-6 and TRBJ2-7; D may correspond to TRBD1 or TRBD2 (6 bases each). The length of the CDR3 is 13 residues. The V gene lost 2 bases and the J gene lost 4 bases, with 9 bases spanning the gap. From germline, CDR1 is SGHVS and CDR2 FNYEAQ. The CDR3 spells CASSLRGAYEQYF. The CDR3 coding sequence is TGTGCCAGCAGCTTAAGGGGGGCGTACGAGCAGTACTTC.

The V call is TRBV10-2, the J call TRBJ1-3; D is unresolved. From germline, CDR1 is WSHSY and CDR2 SAAADI. The CDR3 is 14 amino acids. Trimming took 8 bases from V and 1 from J, leaving 12 bases between them. CDR3 protein: CASHGRTSGNTIYF. CDR3 sequence (DNA): TGCGCCAGCCACGGACGTACTTCTGGAAACACCATATATTTT.

The genes are TRBV6-8 and TRBJ1-1; a possible D gene is TRBD1 (6 bases). Trimming shortened V by 7 bases and J by 6 bases, and 9 bases separated the two germline ends. CDR1 is MNHGY, CDR2 SAAAGT, per germline. The CDR3 length is 11 residues. The CDR3 nucleotides read TGTGCCAGCACAGAGGGGGCTGAAGCTTTCTTT. Translation gives CASTEGAEAFF.

The gene calls are TRBV28 and TRBJ1-1; 7 positions match TRBD1. This CDR3 spans 16 amino acids. The junction had 10 bases not matched to a gene; V was cut back by 2 bases and J by 4 bases. CDR1 and CDR2 (germline): MDHEN, SYDVKM. The CDR3 is CASSLKTGSVGTEAFF. CDR3 DNA sequence: TGTGCCAGCAGTTTAAAGACAGGGTCGGTAGGCACTGAAGCTTTCTTT.

The V and J genes are TRBV28 and TRBJ2-1; the D is unclear. The V and J ends lost 3 bases and 3 bases respectively, with 12 bases between them. This CDR3 spans 15 amino acids. Germline V gives CDR1 MDHEN, CDR2 SYDVKM. The CDR3 protein is CASSLVGLGYNEQFF. The DNA for the CDR3 is TGTGCCAGCAGTTTGGTCGGGCTAGGCTACAATGAGCAGTTCTTC.

The V and J genes are TRBV7-6 and TRBJ2-7; tentative D call: TRBD2 (6 bases). The V end lost 3 bases, the J end lost 6 bases, and 15 bases lay between the germline ends. CDR3 size: 14 residues. CDR1 is SGHVS, CDR2 FNYEAQ, per germline. The CDR3 DNA follows: TGTGCCAGCAGCTTGGACTACCCTTCTCCCGAGCAGTACTTC. It translates to CASSLDYPSPEQYF.